This T cell receptor (beta chain) stems from a study of T cells after yellow fever vaccination. Notes on the study in general: FACS-sorted repertoires could contain abundant clonotypes contaminating from the bulk population.

Notes on this clonotype: The antigen is unknown.

This CDR3 comprises 16 residues. The germline gives CDR1 MGHDK, CDR2 SYGVNS. The germline V and J ends were trimmed by 5 bases and 1 base, with 16 bases remaining between them. The authors made TCR cDNA by 5'RACE template switching, adding a universal primer site and UMIs. A single record per CDR3 protein comes from TCRdb applying MiXCR to the 5' RACE reads. The sample shows under 550,000 distinct CDR3 sequences, roughly a fifth of them seen only once. The chain recombines TRBV25-1 with TRBJ2-3; D possibly corresponds to TRBD2 (6 bases). The specimen comprised PBMCs, sampled 21 days after the first yellow fever vaccination. This sequence originates from a man younger than 30 who received the YFV17D yellow fever vaccine. The CDR3 region has the DNA TGTGCCAGCAGTTACTTAGTCGGCGGGGGCACAGATACGCAGTATTTT. Its protein is CASSYLVGGGTDTQYF.